These 32 T cell receptor beta chains originate from one sample sequenced in a study of blood T cell repertoires in COVID-19. Here immunoSEQ multiplex PCR was the method, and the copy in TCRdb shows in-frame clones only, minus some. The table has about 170,000 clones, 70% to 90% seen once. Sequenced: peripheral blood. All receptors derive from a man aged 50 to 60 who had recovered from COVID-19.

V and J are TRBV28 and TRBJ1-1, with TRBD1 identical over 7 bases. J gave up 2 bases and V 5 bases, and 8 bases lay outside the gene matches. Per the germline V gene, CDR1 is MDHEN and CDR2 is SYDVKM. The CDR3 runs 15 residues. This CDR3 reads CASSPPGTANTEAFF. The CDR3 DNA sequence: TGTGCCAGCAGTCCACCCGGGACAGCAAACACTGAAGCTTTCTTT.

This clone has more than one count but fewer than ten. The CDR3 nucleotides read TGTGCCAGCAGTTACGGACAGGGAAAGGAAAAACTGTTTTTT. The encoded protein is CASSYGQGKEKLFF. The rearrangement links TRBV7-8 to TRBJ1-4, with 8 nucleotides matching TRBD1. The V segment lost 6 bases and the J segment 8 bases; nucleotides outside the gene matches: 8. The CDR3 is 14 residues long. Germline V gives CDR1 SGHVS, CDR2 FQNEAQ.

The V call is TRBV4-3, the J call TRBJ2-2; 8 bases match TRBD2. The CDR3 covers 14 residues. V dropped 3 bases and J dropped 10; count of bases not matched to a gene: 7. CDR1 is LGHNA and CDR2 is YSLEER in the germline V gene. The CDR3 sequence: CASSHLGTSEELFF. CDR3 nucleotides: TGCGCCAGCAGCCACCTCGGGACTAGTGAGGAGCTGTTTTTT.

This chain uses TRBV27 with TRBJ1-1; 8 nucleotides align to TRBD1. The V and J ends lost 5 bases and 5 bases, in that order; junction bases with no gene match: 19. Germline V gene lookup returns CDR1 MNHEY and CDR2 SMNVEV (reference sequence). The CDR3 extends over 18 amino acids. The CDR3 region has the DNA TGTGCCAGCAGTCCCGGACCGGGGACCAGGGGGCAGAGAACTGAAGCTTTCTTT. Protein sequence: CASSPGPGTRGQRTEAFF.

This chain connects TRBV4-1 to TRBJ2-5; weak D call: TRBD2 (5 bases). The germline CDR1 and CDR2 sequences are MGHRA and YSYEKL. Trimming took off 5 bases at V and 5 bases at J, with 15 bases between the two ends. The CDR3 runs 14 residues. The DNA of the CDR3 is TGCGCCAGCAGCTATGGAGCAAGAGGGGAGACCCAGTACTTC. Amino acids: CASSYGARGETQYF.

This clone was picked up one time. The chain carries TRBV2 and TRBJ2-7; 8 bases match TRBD1. The CDR3 consists of 13 residues. J gave up 6 bases and V 6 bases, and 7 bases lay outside the gene matches. Germline V gene lookup returns CDR1 SNHLY and CDR2 FYNNEI. The CDR3 nucleotides read TGTGCCAGCAGCGTCCAACAGGGGGTCGAGCAGTACTTC. It translates to CASSVQQGVEQYF. The whole variable domain, filled in from reference TRBV2 and TRBJ2-7, reads EPEVTQTPSHQVTQMGQEVILRCVPISNHLYFYWYRQILGQKVEFLVSFYNNEISEKSEIFDDQFSVERPDGSNFTLKIRSTKLEDSAMYFCASSVQQGVEQYFGPGTRLTVT.

The V call is TRBV5-4, the J call TRBJ1-6; 7 positions agree with TRBD1. The ends lost 4 bases at V and 7 bases at J; junction bases unmatched: 5. Germline V gene lookup returns CDR1 SGHNT and CDR2 YYREEE (reference sequence). The CDR3 extends over 14 amino acids. The CDR3 bases are TGTGCCAGCAGCCGGGGGACAGAAAATTCACCCCTCCACTTT. Translated: CASSRGTENSPLHF.

The V gene is TRBV4-3, the J gene TRBJ2-3, with 7 bases that match TRBD2. V gave up 0 bases and J gave up 0 bases; unmatched junction bases: 9. Germline loops: CDR1 LGHNA, CDR2 YSLEER. The CDR3 covers 18 residues. The chain's CDR3 is CASSQDFRASGSTDTQYF. The CDR3 DNA is TGCGCCAGCAGCCAAGATTTTAGGGCTAGCGGCAGCACAGATACGCAGTATTTT.

This chain joins TRBV5-1 and TRBJ2-5; 8 bases are shared with TRBD2. This CDR3 is 16 amino acids long. CDR1 is SGHRS, CDR2 YFSETQ, per germline. The junction had 14 bases not matched to a gene; V was cut back by 7 bases and J by 3 bases. The CDR3 protein is CASRPSTGRGEETQYF. For the CDR3, the DNA is TGCGCCAGCCGCCCCTCCACTGGGCGGGGGGAAGAGACCCAGTACTTC.

This chain uses TRBV25-1 with TRBJ1-2, with TRBD1 matching 7 bases. CDR1 is MGHDK, CDR2 SYGVNS, per germline. Trimming at V came to 2 bases and at J to 6 bases, leaving 3 bases not matched to a gene. The CDR3 has 13 amino acids. Here the CDR3 DNA reads TGTGCCAGCAGTGAAAGAACAGGGGATGGCTACACCTTC. Its protein is CASSERTGDGYTF.

The rearrangement links TRBV27 to TRBJ1-5; a weak D match, TRBD1 (5 bases). V was pared by 2 bases and J by 5 bases, with 7 bases between. CDR3 length: 13 amino acids. Germline CDR1 and CDR2: MNHEY and SMNVEV (reference sequence). The chain's CDR3 is CASSLRGHQPQHF. The CDR3 coding sequence is TGTGCCAGCAGTTTAAGGGGCCATCAGCCCCAGCATTTT.

The chain links TRBV7-2 to TRBJ2-5; 7 bases fit TRBD2. The ends lost 1 base at V and 1 base at J; junction bases unmatched: 6. There are 16 residues in the CDR3. Germline CDR1 and CDR2: SGHTA and FQGNSA. The CDR3 spells CASSLVAGAVQETQYF. The CDR3 nucleotides read TGTGCCAGCAGCTTAGTCGCGGGAGCAGTCCAAGAGACCCAGTACTTC.

This chain connects TRBV12-5 to TRBJ1-3; 8 positions agree with TRBD1. Germline CDR1 reads LGHNT; CDR2 reads FRNRAP. The CDR3 has 17 amino acids. V was pared by 2 bases and J by 0 bases, with 6 bases of the junction left unmatched. The CDR3 protein is CASGLILGTGSGNTIYF. The CDR3 coding sequence is TGTGCTAGTGGTTTGATCCTAGGGACAGGCTCTGGAAACACCATATATTTT.

The V call is TRBV19, the J call TRBJ2-3, with TRBD2 as a possible D gene (5 bases). CDR3 length equals 11 residues. Trimming left V 4 bases short and J 7 bases short, with 6 bases between. Looked up from germline, CDR1 is LNHDA and CDR2 is SQIVND (reference sequence). Here the CDR3 reads CASSRGNTQYF. The CDR3 nucleotides are TGTGCCAGTAGTAGAGGGAATACGCAGTATTTT.

The chain joins TRBV4-3 to TRBJ2-7, with 10 bases that match TRBD2. Losses at the gene ends were 3 bases for V and 5 bases for J; bases not matched to a gene: 7. The CDR3 is 15 residues long. Germline loops: CDR1 LGHNA, CDR2 YSLEER. In DNA, the CDR3 is TGCGCCAGCAGCCAGAGGGCTAGCGGGAGCAACGAGCAGTACTTC. As protein: CASSQRASGSNEQYF.

The chain couples TRBV5-8 to TRBJ2-7, with 8 bases matching TRBD1. Germline V CDR1 and CDR2: SGHTS, YDEGEE. The CDR3 length is 14 residues. J lost 2 bases, V lost 6 bases, and 7 bases had no gene match. The CDR3 spells CASTRTGRTYEQYF. The CDR3 bases are TGTGCCAGCACTCGGACAGGGCGCACCTACGAGCAGTACTTC. The variable domain in full, with the rest retrieved from reference TRBV5-8 and TRBJ2-7, is EAGVTQSPTHLIKTRGQQATLRCSPISGHTSVYWYQQALGLGLQFLLWYDEGEERNRGNFPPRFSGRQFPNYSSELNVNALELEDSALYLCASTRTGRTYEQYFGPGTRLTVT.

The chain links TRBV28 to TRBJ2-5; 12 bases fit TRBD1. Germline CDR1 and CDR2: MDHEN and SYDVKM. This CDR3 region has 16 residues. Trimming cost V 5 bases and J 1 base; bases outside gene matches: 5. CDR3 nucleotide sequence: TGTGCCAGCAGTCCATGGGACAGGGGGCCCCAAGAGACCCAGTACTTC. Translated: CASSPWDRGPQETQYF.

The chain is built from TRBV6-2 or TRBV6-3 and TRBJ2-4; maybe TRBD2 (5 bases). There are 13 residues in the CDR3. Germline V lookup: CDR1 MNHEY, CDR2 SVGEGT. V gave up 6 bases and J gave up 7 bases, with 13 bases separating them. CDR3 loop: CASSWTYGNIQYF. The CDR3 region has the DNA TGTGCCAGCAGCTGGACTTACGGGAACATTCAGTACTTC.

The chain uses TRBV2 and TRBJ2-1; 10 bases agree with TRBD2. CDR1 and CDR2 from the germline V gene are SNHLY and FYNNEI. Germline trimming cut 10 bases from V and 3 bases from J; bases unmatched to any gene: 6. The CDR3 runs 14 residues. The CDR3 DNA is TGTGCCACCACCCTAGCGGGAGTCTACAATGAGCAGTTCTTC. Translated, it gives CATTLAGVYNEQFF.

The chain links TRBV28 to TRBJ2-5, with D unresolved. The CDR3 spans 15 residues. Per the germline V gene, CDR1 is MDHEN and CDR2 is SYDVKM. Trimming shortened V by 2 bases and J by 5 bases, and 15 bases separated the two germline ends. The CDR3 DNA is TGTGCCAGCAGTTTACAGGTCGGCCCCACGGAGACCCAGTACTTC. This translates into CASSLQVGPTETQYF.

The rearrangement joins TRBV14 to TRBJ2-5; the D gene is possibly TRBD1 (6 bases). Germline V gives CDR1 SGHDN, CDR2 FVKESK. The CDR3 consists of 15 residues. V lost 1 base and J 4 bases, leaving 13 bases between the germline ends. The CDR3 sequence is CASSQAGQPLETQYF. The CDR3 DNA is TGTGCCAGCAGCCAAGCAGGACAGCCCCTAGAGACCCAGTACTTC.

The rearrangement uses TRBV19 and TRBJ2-6; a possible D gene is TRBD2 (7 bases). The CDR3 length is 18 residues. Trimming stripped 0 bases from V and 2 bases from J, with 14 bases between. Per the germline V gene, CDR1 is LNHDA and CDR2 is SQIVND (reference sequence). In DNA, the CDR3 is TGTGCCAGTAGTATAGATCCCTCGGGGGGCACTGGGGCCAACGTCCTGACTTTC. Encoded protein: CASSIDPSGGTGANVLTF.

The chain joins TRBV9 to TRBJ2-3; TRBD1 agrees at 11 bases. The germline CDR1 and CDR2 sequences are SGDLS and YYNGEE. V gave up 2 bases and J gave up 6 bases; unmatched junction bases: 2. The CDR3 has 14 amino acids. CDR3 nucleotide sequence: TGTGCCAGCAGCGTGGGACAGGGGGGGGATACGCAGTATTTT. It encodes CASSVGQGGDTQYF. Based on the CDR3 plus reference TRBV9 and TRBJ2-3, the full variable domain is DSGVTQTPKHLITATGQRVTLRCSPRSGDLSVYWYQQSLDQGLQFLIQYYNGEERAKGNILERFSAQQFPDLHSELNLSSLELGDSALYFCASSVGQGGDTQYFGPGTRLTVL.

The chain is built from TRBV28 and TRBJ1-4; TRBD1 might be the D (6 bases). The CDR3 covers 15 residues. V gave up 4 bases and J gave up 7 bases, with 16 bases separating them. Germline-derived CDR1 and CDR2 are MDHEN and SYDVKM. CDR3 loop: CASSSTGRWSEKLFF. For the CDR3, the DNA is TGTGCCAGCAGTTCAACAGGGCGGTGGAGTGAAAAACTGTTTTTT.

The chain carries TRBV28 and TRBJ2-3; TRBD2 agrees at 10 bases. CDR3 length equals 15 residues. Germline V gene sequence: CDR1 MDHEN, CDR2 SYDVKM. With V trimmed by 8 bases and J by 4 bases, 9 bases remained unmatched. Written as DNA, the CDR3 is TGTGCCAGCGGAGGAGCGGGGGGGCGGGCAGATACGCAGTATTTT. Its translation is CASGGAGGRADTQYF.

The chain couples TRBV3-1 (or the pseudogene TRBV3-2) to TRBJ2-3, with 11 bases matching TRBD1. This CDR3 has 19 residues. The germline gives CDR1 LGHDT, CDR2 YNNKEL (reference sequence). V lost 2 bases to trimming and J lost 3 bases; unmatched junction nucleotides: 13. The CDR3 DNA reads as TGTGCCAGCAGCCAAAGCTGGACAGGGGGCATATATGAAACAGATACGCAGTATTTT. As protein: CASSQSWTGGIYETDTQYF.

The rearrangement uses TRBV30 and TRBJ1-4; no reliable D call. The CDR3 contains 16 residues. Germline V gene data show CDR1 as GTSNPN and CDR2 as SVGIG (reference sequence). The V gene lost 5 bases and the J gene lost 0 bases, with 16 bases spanning the gap. The CDR3 loop is CAWGNGRPATNEKLFF. The CDR3 nucleotides read TGTGCCTGGGGGAACGGGAGGCCCGCAACTAATGAAAAACTGTTTTTT.

The V call is TRBV7-2, the J call TRBJ2-5, with D possibly TRBD2 on 6 matching bases. V was pared by 2 bases and J by 5 bases, with 15 bases between. The V gene's germline CDR1 is SGHTA and CDR2 FQGNSA. The CDR3 runs to 15 residues. DNA for the CDR3: TGTGCCAGCAGCTTATGGACTATGCCGCGGGAGACCCAGTACTTC. The encoded protein is CASSLWTMPRETQYF.

This chain connects TRBV9 to TRBJ2-3; TRBD2 agrees at 11 bases. V shed 0 bases, J shed 7 bases, and the junction held 7 bases outside the gene matches. The germline V gene encodes CDR1 SGDLS and CDR2 YYNGEE. There are 16 residues in the CDR3. For the CDR3, the DNA is TGTGCCAGCAGCGTAGCCCTTAGCGGGGGGGCTTATACGCAGTATTTT. This gives the protein CASSVALSGGAYTQYF.

This clone was recorded only once. The chain is built from TRBV7-2 and TRBJ1-1, with a weak D call TRBD1 (5 bases). The germline V and J ends were trimmed by 0 bases and 1 base, with 6 bases remaining between them. This CDR3 is built from 14 residues. The germline V gene has CDR1 SGHTA and CDR2 FQGNSA. CDR3 loop: CASSLAGENTEAFF. The CDR3 DNA reads TGTGCCAGCAGCTTAGCAGGGGAGAACACTGAAGCTTTCTTT.

V is TRBV19 and J is TRBJ2-3; TRBD1 matches 7 bases. In germline, CDR1 is LNHDA, CDR2 SQIVND (reference sequence). V was clipped by 4 bases and J by 3 bases; unmatched bases: 10. The CDR3 loop spans 16 amino acids. The CDR3 sequence: CASSTPTGTRTDTQYF. In DNA form, the CDR3 reads TGTGCCAGTAGTACCCCGACAGGGACGAGAACAGATACGCAGTATTTT. The full variable domain, rest sourced from reference TRBV19 and TRBJ2-3, is DGGITQSPKYLFRKEGQNVTLSCEQNLNHDAMYWYRQDPGQGLRLIYYSQIVNDFQKGDIAEGYSVSREKKESFPLTVTSAQKNPTAFYLCASSTPTGTRTDTQYFGPGTRLTVL.

This clone was seen a single time. The rearrangement joins TRBV2 to TRBJ1-4; 7 bases line up with TRBD1. V dropped 3 bases and J dropped 5; count of bases not matched to a gene: 3. This CDR3 comprises 14 residues. Germline V gene data show CDR1 as SNHLY and CDR2 as FYNNEI. CDR3 sequence: CASSEWDRNEKLFF. DNA of the CDR3: TGTGCCAGCAGTGAGTGGGACAGAAATGAAAAACTGTTTTTT.